This passage covers 32 T cell receptor beta chains from one sample sequenced in a study of cytomegalovirus exposure and HLA in healthy donors. Vbeta (60) and Jbeta (13) primers were used in the PCR. Sequencing was performed with immunoSEQ multiplex PCR; in TCRdb, only in-frame clones are kept and a portion is missing. The sample has about 200,000 clones, 82% seen once; the top ten hold roughly 5.5%. The sequenced sample was PBMCs. Source of these receptors: a man aged 40-49 years in good health and CMV-seropositive.

The gene calls are TRBV19 and TRBJ1-2, with D perhaps matching TRBD1 (5 bases). Germline CDR1 and CDR2: LNHDA and SQIVND (reference sequence). Trimming shortened V by 5 bases and J by 2 bases, and 6 bases separated the two germline ends. This CDR3 region has 12 residues. The CDR3 reads CASSPGNYGYTF. CDR3 nucleotide sequence: TGTGCCAGTAGTCCAGGGAACTATGGCTACACCTTC.

The rearrangement links TRBV10-1 to TRBJ2-1; 8 nucleotides agree with TRBD2. Germline V CDR1 and CDR2: WNHNN, SYGVQD (reference sequence). The ends lost 6 bases at V and 4 bases at J; junction bases unmatched: 5. This CDR3 spans 14 amino acids. CDR3: CASSATSAYNEQFF. CDR3 in DNA: TGCGCCAGCAGCGCGACTAGCGCGTACAATGAGCAGTTCTTC.

The chain uses TRBV19 and TRBJ2-1; TRBD2 is a possible D gene (5 bases). Germline values: CDR1 LNHDA, CDR2 SQIVND (reference sequence). The CDR3 is 13 residues long. Trimming removed 5 bases at V and 8 bases at J, with 13 bases between. The CDR3 DNA follows: TGTGCCAGTAGTCGTGTGCTCGGGGATGAGCAGTTCTTC. This sequence encodes CASSRVLGDEQFF.

The chain employs TRBV10-1 and TRBJ2-2; a possible D gene is TRBD1 (6 bases). Per the germline V gene, CDR1 is WNHNN and CDR2 is SYGVQD (reference sequence). V dropped 2 bases and J dropped 6 bases, with 10 bases sitting between them. This CDR3 is built from 14 residues. In DNA, the CDR3 is TGCGCCAGCAGTGAGGCAGGGGTGTCCGGGGAGCTGTTTTTT. Encoded protein: CASSEAGVSGELFF.

The chain links TRBV7-9 to TRBJ2-5; 7 nucleotides align to TRBD2. The end of the DNA aligns better with TRBJ2-7, so the J call may be wrong. The CDR3 sequence is 14 residues long. Germline V gene sequence: CDR1 SEHNR, CDR2 FQNEAQ (reference sequence). The CDR3 nucleotides read TGTGCCAGCAGCTTAAGTAGCGGGCCTTACGAGCAGTACTTC. Translation gives CASSLSSGPYEQYF.

This clone was seen a few times. The chain links TRBV7-9 to TRBJ1-2; TRBD1 is a possible D gene (6 bases). V lost 5 bases, J lost 10 bases, and 17 bases lay in between. The CDR3 loop spans 13 amino acids. The germline CDR1 and CDR2 sequences are SEHNR and FQNEAQ (reference sequence). CDR3 in DNA: TGTGCCAGCAGCATCCCGGGACAAATAGACTACACCTTC. Translation: CASSIPGQIDYTF.

This rearrangement joins TRBV6-1 to TRBJ1-1, with a weak D call TRBD1 (5 bases). Germline loops: CDR1 MNHNS, CDR2 SASEGT. This CDR3 comprises 14 residues. V was clipped by 6 bases and J by 4 bases, with 15 bases between them. This chain's CDR3 is CASSPGTGATEAFF. In nucleotides, the CDR3 is TGTGCCAGCAGCCCAGGGACTGGGGCCACTGAAGCTTTCTTT.

The V and J genes are TRBV27 and TRBJ1-1; 7 bases match TRBD1. The CDR3 sequence is 15 residues long. CDR1 is MNHEY and CDR2 is SMNVEV in the germline V gene (reference sequence). V lost 6 bases and J lost 4; bases outside the gene matches: 11. The CDR3 reads CASRKQGLPATEAFF. The DNA for the CDR3 is TGTGCCAGCAGAAAACAGGGGTTGCCTGCCACTGAAGCTTTCTTT.

This chain uses TRBV6-6 with TRBJ2-7; D is unclear. Germline V gene lookup returns CDR1 MNHNY and CDR2 SVGAGI (reference sequence). This CDR3 contains 11 residues. Trimming removed 4 bases from V and 4 bases from J, with 5 bases in between. The CDR3 DNA follows: TGTGCCAGCAGTTTAACTTACGAGCAGTACTTC. Translation: CASSLTYEQYF.

The chain combines TRBV11-3 with TRBJ1-2; unclear D gene. With 0 bases removed from V and 4 bases from J, the gap between germline ends came to 9 bases. The germline CDR1 and CDR2 sequences are SGHNT and YENEEA. The CDR3 has 14 amino acids. The CDR3 DNA reads as TGTGCCAGCAGCTTAGATCGGCCAGGCTATGGCTACACCTTC. Its protein product is CASSLDRPGYGYTF.

The V call is TRBV15, the J call TRBJ2-7, with D possibly TRBD1 on 5 matching bases. The CDR3 covers 17 residues. V lost 0 bases and J 1 base, leaving 16 bases between the germline ends. The germline V gene has CDR1 LNHNV and CDR2 YYDKDF (reference sequence). The CDR3 DNA reads TGTGCCACCAGCAGAGACCTCTCCTCTAGGGGATCCTACGAGCAGTACTTC. This gives the protein CATSRDLSSRGSYEQYF.

The rearrangement uses TRBV7-8 and TRBJ1-5; no definite D call. Trimming removed 5 bases at V and 0 bases at J, with 20 bases between. CDR3 length: 18 residues. CDR1 SGHVS and CDR2 FQNEAQ come from the germline V gene. CDR3 in DNA: TGTGCCAGCAGCGCTAGCTTCCGGACCCCTTATAGCAATCAGCCCCAGCATTTT. The encoded protein is CASSASFRTPYSNQPQHF. Full variable domain (missing parts from reference TRBV7-8 and TRBJ1-5): GAGVSQSPRYKVAKRGQDVALRCDPISGHVSLFWYQQALGQGPEFLTYFQNEAQLDKSGLPSDRFFAERPEGSVSTLKIQRTQQEDSAVYLCASSASFRTPYSNQPQHFGDGTRLSIL.

The chain joins TRBV6-5 to TRBJ2-7; the match to TRBD2 covers 10 bases. Trimming removed 6 bases from V and 5 bases from J; junction bases left unmatched: 10. Germline V gives CDR1 MNHEY, CDR2 SVGAGI. The CDR3 loop spans 15 amino acids. The CDR3: CASRNPSGSPHEQYF. The CDR3 nucleotides read TGTGCCAGCAGAAACCCTAGCGGGAGTCCCCACGAGCAGTACTTC.

This rearrangement joins TRBV7-3 to TRBJ2-3; tentative D call: TRBD1 (6 bases). The V and J ends lost 4 bases and 5 bases respectively, with 10 bases between them. The CDR3 is made up of 13 amino acids. Germline V CDR1 and CDR2: SGHTA, FQGTGA. As DNA, the CDR3 is TGTGCCAGCAGCTCGTCCAGGGGAGATACGCAGTATTTT. This gives the protein CASSSSRGDTQYF.

The chain links TRBV27 to TRBJ2-5; 7 nucleotides line up with TRBD2. Germline CDR1 reads MNHEY; CDR2 reads SMNVEV (reference sequence). The CDR3 has 13 residues. V lost 4 bases to trimming and J lost 2 bases; unmatched junction nucleotides: 1. The CDR3 nucleotides are TGTGCCAGCAGTTACGGGGGGCAAGAGACCCAGTACTTC. Translation: CASSYGGQETQYF.

This rearrangement joins TRBV6-6 to TRBJ1-1; D is possibly TRBD1 (6 bases). V gave up 5 bases and J gave up 1 base, with 11 bases separating them. This CDR3 contains 14 residues. Germline assignment: CDR1 MNHNY and CDR2 SVGAGI (reference sequence). The CDR3 DNA reads as TGTGCCAGCAGTCCCGACAGGAGGAACACTGAAGCTTTCTTT. It translates to CASSPDRRNTEAFF.

This chain joins TRBV27 and TRBJ1-1; D remains unclear. Trimming left V 3 bases short and J 2 bases short, with 13 bases between. CDR3 size: 15 residues. The V gene's germline CDR1 is MNHEY and CDR2 SMNVEV (reference sequence). The CDR3 DNA follows: TGTGCCAGCAGTTTTTGGGCCGGGAGTAACACTGAAGCTTTCTTT. This translates into CASSFWAGSNTEAFF.

This clone was detected once. The genes are TRBV29-1 and TRBJ1-2, with TRBD1 matching 9 bases. CDR1 is SQVTM, CDR2 ANQGSEA, per germline. The CDR3 contains 12 residues. V lost 5 bases to trimming and J lost 3 bases; unmatched junction nucleotides: 1. The CDR3 DNA reads TGCAGCGTTCGGACAGGGGACTATGGCTACACCTTC. Translated, it gives CSVRTGDYGYTF.

This chain joins TRBV29-1 and TRBJ1-2; D is uncertain. V lost 2 bases and J lost 6, with 19 bases in between. Germline V gene lookup returns CDR1 SQVTM and CDR2 ANQGSEA. The CDR3 is 15 amino acids. CDR3 region: CSVELPNRDRNGYTF. CDR3 DNA: TGCAGCGTTGAACTGCCAAACAGAGATAGGAATGGCTACACCTTC.

This clone turned up a few times. This chain joins TRBV28 and TRBJ1-5, with 10 bases that match TRBD1. The CDR3 is 17 residues long. CDR1 is MDHEN, CDR2 SYDVKM, per germline. J lost 1 base, V lost 5 bases, and 8 bases had no gene match. This CDR3 is CASSPQPGQGSNQPQHF. As DNA, the CDR3 is TGTGCCAGCAGTCCCCAACCGGGACAGGGGAGCAATCAGCCCCAGCATTTT.

V is TRBV4-1 and J is TRBJ1-4; D is uncertain. The CDR3 extends over 12 amino acids. The ends were cut back, 4 bases at V and 4 bases at J, with 4 bases in the middle. Germline V gives CDR1 MGHRA, CDR2 YSYEKL. The CDR3 bases are TGCGCCAGCAGCCCACTTAATGAAAAACTGTTTTTT. Amino acids: CASSPLNEKLFF.

The rearrangement uses TRBV6-1 and TRBJ1-5; possible D gene TRBD1, 6 bases. Germline-derived CDR1 and CDR2 are MNHNS and SASEGT. This CDR3 has 14 amino acids. V shed 8 bases and J shed 2 bases, with 13 bases lying between them. The CDR3 DNA is TGTGCCAGCCTCGGACAGCTGGGCAATCAGCCCCAGCATTTT. Encoded protein: CASLGQLGNQPQHF.

The chain recombines TRBV5-4 with TRBJ1-4; D not resolved. Germline assignment: CDR1 SGHNT and CDR2 YYREEE (reference sequence). The CDR3 loop spans 14 amino acids. V shed 0 bases and J shed 4 bases, with 7 bases lying between them. The CDR3 DNA reads as TGTGCCAGCAGCTTGGATAACGGTAATGAAAAACTGTTTTTT. It codes for CASSLDNGNEKLFF.

This chain uses TRBV7-3 with TRBJ1-2; 9 bases map to TRBD1. This CDR3 spans 16 amino acids. CDR1 is SGHTA, CDR2 FQGTGA, per germline. V gave up 5 bases and J gave up 5 bases; unmatched junction bases: 12. The CDR3 DNA sequence: TGTGCCAGCAGCCCGGGCGGGGGACAGGGCCAATATGGCTACACCTTC. Amino acid sequence: CASSPGGGQGQYGYTF.

The sample holds one count of this clone. The V gene is TRBV5-1, the J gene TRBJ1-3, with 7 bases that match TRBD1. This CDR3 spans 15 amino acids. Trimming removed 0 bases from V and 2 bases from J; junction bases left unmatched: 2. CDR1 and CDR2 from the germline V gene are SGHRS and YFSETQ. CDR3 residues: CASSLEGQAGNTIYF. The CDR3 DNA is TGCGCCAGCAGCTTGGAAGGACAGGCTGGAAACACCATATATTTT. The entire variable domain, with the rest obtained from reference TRBV5-1 and TRBJ1-3, is as follows: KAGVTQTPRYLIKTRGQQVTLSCSPISGHRSVSWYQQTPGQGLQFLFEYFSETQRNKGNFPGRFSGRQFSNSRSEMNVSTLELGDSALYLCASSLEGQAGNTIYFGEGSWLTVV.

The V gene is TRBV4-1, the J gene TRBJ1-1; D gene uncertain. Trimming pared 0 bases from V and 5 bases from J, leaving 16 bases between. Germline CDR1 is MGHRA and CDR2 is YSYEKL. The CDR3 runs 16 residues. The CDR3 DNA is TGCGCCAGCAGCCAAGATCTGGGCAGCCGGGGAACTGAAGCTTTCTTT. Translating gives CASSQDLGSRGTEAFF.

The chain carries TRBV27 and TRBJ2-5, with 8 bases lining up with TRBD1. Germline CDR1 and CDR2: MNHEY and SMNVEV (reference sequence). V shed 6 bases, J shed 0 bases, and the junction held 9 bases outside the gene matches. The CDR3 loop spans 16 amino acids. CDR3 loop: CASSIRGRGDQETQYF. CDR3 in DNA: TGTGCCAGCAGCATCAGGGGGCGCGGTGACCAAGAGACCCAGTACTTC.

The sample holds a few counts of this clone. The junction shows a germline mismatch at one end, possibly a read error. The chain links TRBV6-5 to TRBJ1-3; a possible D gene is TRBD1 (6 bases). There are 12 residues in the CDR3. From germline, CDR1 is MNHEY and CDR2 SVGAGI. CDR3 protein: CASSYPGQHLSF. In DNA, the CDR3 is TGTGCCAGCAGTTACCCCGGACAGCATCTTAGCTTT.

Details on this clone: The junction does not match germline at one end; this may be a read error. The chain couples TRBV7-7 to TRBJ2-3, with D uncertain. Germline V lookup: CDR1 SSHAT, CDR2 FNYEAQ (reference sequence). The CDR3 is made up of 15 amino acids. The CDR3 region has the DNA TGTGCTAGCAGCCTCCAGGCTTCTAGCACAGATACGCAGTATTTT. As protein: CASSLQASSTDTQYF.

V and J are TRBV25-1 and TRBJ2-5, with 7 bases lining up with TRBD1. The trim removed 7 bases at V and 7 bases at J, leaving 12 bases unmatched. CDR3 length equals 14 residues. Germline V gene sequence: CDR1 MGHDK, CDR2 SYGVNS. The CDR3 DNA reads as TGTGCCAGCAAACGGACAGGCCCCGTGGGGACCCAGTACTTC. Encoded protein: CASKRTGPVGTQYF.

This clone was found many times. The V gene is TRBV7-3, the J gene TRBJ1-1, with 7 bases fitting TRBD1. Germline values: CDR1 SGHTA, CDR2 FQGTGA. The CDR3 sequence is 16 residues long. Trimming took 1 base from V and 4 from J; bases not matched to a gene: 9. CDR3 loop: CASSLILVRGTTEAFF. The DNA for the CDR3 is TGTGCCAGCAGCTTAATTTTGGTCAGGGGGACCACTGAAGCTTTCTTT.

The chain combines TRBV6-6 with TRBJ2-7; maybe TRBD2 (5 bases). Germline V lookup: CDR1 MNHNY, CDR2 SVGAGI (reference sequence). Trimming stripped 6 bases from V and 0 bases from J, with 12 bases between. This CDR3 region has 14 residues. CDR3 sequence reads: CASRFSGDSYEQYV. For the CDR3, the DNA is TGTGCCAGCAGATTCTCCGGGGACTCCTACGAGCAGTACGTC.